This T cell receptor (beta chain) stems from a study of T cells in localized non-small cell lung cancer. This CDR3 region has 11 residues. Germline lookup yields CDR1 MDHEN and CDR2 SYDVKM. With 8 bases removed from V and 4 bases from J, the gap between germline ends came to 8 bases. Points on this clone: The antigen is not known.

General study points: Overall survival was longer when the density of T cells in the blood was higher. Appearances in adjacent lung were noted for a median 57 of the top 100 tumor clones. It remains possible that heterogeneity exists, since only one tumor region was sequenced. Uninvolved adjacent lung had higher T cell clonality than tumor and all other tissues.

Libraries were prepared by immunoSEQ multiplex PCR; TCRdb keeps only in-frame clonotypes and omits some of them. The table shows 38,000 or so clones, with 80% to 85% occurring only once. The starting material was peripheral blood mononuclear cells, obtained before any cancer treatment. This clonotype originated in a male donor at least 60 years old with stage II lung adenocarcinoma. The rearrangement joins TRBV28 to TRBJ1-2, with a weak D call TRBD1 (6 bases). CDR3 nucleotides: TGTGCCAGCGGACAGCTCTATGGCTACACCTTC. Translated: CASGQLYGYTF.